Given below is one T cell receptor beta chain in context. These data are taken from a study of shared T cell receptors in the human thymus. Germline assignment: CDR1 SGHNT and CDR2 YYREEE (reference sequence). The CDR3 is 14 residues long. TCRdb's table, derived via immunoSEQ multiplex PCR, lists solely in-frame clones and lacks some. The data show about 660,000 clones, around 87% seen once. These data also featured in a second study, about human thymus T cells. According to that study: Donation was from healthy Finnish infants who were having corrective surgery that addressed congenital heart defects. Resections from corrective heart surgery supplied the thymus tissue. Thymic and blood repertoires seemed to show skewed V and J gene use. Reports from related research described highly overlapping thymic repertoires among unrelated individuals.

The chain has TRBV5-4 and TRBJ2-5; TRBD1 might be the D (5 bases). With the DNA end fitting TRBJ2-7 better, the J assignment may be wrong. This receptor was identified in a boy younger than two with a congenital heart defect. The sample was thymocytes. The CDR3 here is CASSLKQGPYEQYF. As DNA, the CDR3 is TGTGCCAGCAGCTTGAAGCAGGGCCCCTACGAGCAGTACTTC.